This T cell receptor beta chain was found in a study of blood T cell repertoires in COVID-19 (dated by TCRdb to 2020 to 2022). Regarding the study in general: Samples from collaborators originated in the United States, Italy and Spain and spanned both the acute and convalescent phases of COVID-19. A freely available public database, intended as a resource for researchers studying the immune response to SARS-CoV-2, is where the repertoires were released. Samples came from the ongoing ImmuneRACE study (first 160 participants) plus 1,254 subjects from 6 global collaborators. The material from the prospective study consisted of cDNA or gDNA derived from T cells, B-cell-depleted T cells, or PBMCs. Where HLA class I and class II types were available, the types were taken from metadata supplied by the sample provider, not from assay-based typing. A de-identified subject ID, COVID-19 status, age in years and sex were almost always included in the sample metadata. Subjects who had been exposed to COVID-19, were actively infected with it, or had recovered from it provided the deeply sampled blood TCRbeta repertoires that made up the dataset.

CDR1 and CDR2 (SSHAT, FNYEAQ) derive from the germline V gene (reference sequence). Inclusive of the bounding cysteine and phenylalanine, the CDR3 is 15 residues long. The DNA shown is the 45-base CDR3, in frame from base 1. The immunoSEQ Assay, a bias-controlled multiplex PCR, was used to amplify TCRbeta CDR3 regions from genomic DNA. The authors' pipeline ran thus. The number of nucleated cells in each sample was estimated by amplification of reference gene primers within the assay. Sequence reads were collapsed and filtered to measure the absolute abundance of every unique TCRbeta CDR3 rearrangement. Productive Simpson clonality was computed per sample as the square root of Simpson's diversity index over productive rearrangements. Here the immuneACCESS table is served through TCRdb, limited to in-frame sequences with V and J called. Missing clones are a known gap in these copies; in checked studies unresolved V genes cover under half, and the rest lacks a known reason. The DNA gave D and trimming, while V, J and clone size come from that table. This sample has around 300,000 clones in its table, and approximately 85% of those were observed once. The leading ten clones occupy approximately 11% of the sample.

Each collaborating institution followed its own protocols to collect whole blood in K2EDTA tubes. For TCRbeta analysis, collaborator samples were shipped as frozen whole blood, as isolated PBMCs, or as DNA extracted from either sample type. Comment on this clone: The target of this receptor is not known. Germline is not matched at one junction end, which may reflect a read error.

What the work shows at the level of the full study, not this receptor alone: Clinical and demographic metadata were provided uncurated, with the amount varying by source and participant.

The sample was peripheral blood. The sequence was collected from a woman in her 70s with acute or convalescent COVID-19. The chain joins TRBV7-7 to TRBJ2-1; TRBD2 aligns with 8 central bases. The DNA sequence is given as TGTGCTAGCAGCCCGCTCGCGGGGGGCCAGGATGAGCAGTTCTTC. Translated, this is CASSPLAGGQDEQFF.